Listed here is a single TCR beta chain. Its antigen remains unidentified. The data stem from a study of blood T cells in healthy people across ages. General study findings and limits: Investigators viewed diversity estimates from one million T cells as underestimates, the study reported.

Per germline, CDR1 DFQATT and CDR2 SNEGSKA (reference sequence). Trimming took 1 base from V and 5 from J, leaving 8 bases between them. The CDR3 totals 13 residues. The authors ran a second PCR of roughly 6 to 12 cycles using a sample-barcoded 5' primer and a J-beta primer mix. Every molecule of cDNA carried a tag from a template-switch adaptor with 12 random nucleotides. TCRdb analysed the 5' RACE reads with MiXCR anew, one entry per CDR3 protein. The table includes approximately 810,000 distinct CDR3 sequences, about 30% detected once. The TCR originated in an elderly woman in good health. Sequencing was carried out using blood. The V gene is TRBV20-1, the J gene TRBJ1-4, with a tentative D call TRBD1 (5 bases). The CDR3 bases are TGCAGTGCTAGAGGGCAGGGAAATGAAAAACTGTTTTTT. It translates to CSARGQGNEKLFF.